The next 2 T cell receptor beta chains were all read from a single sample in a study of blood T cell repertoires in COVID-19. The protocol was immunoSEQ multiplex PCR, while the TCRdb copy is restricted to in-frame clones and leaves out a portion. The table includes tens of thousands of clones, about 85% detected once. The sequencing sample was made of peripheral blood. Receptors originate from a woman aged 70-85 years with acute or convalescent COVID-19.

This clone was observed once. This sequence joins TRBV24-1 and TRBJ2-5; TRBD1 might be the D (6 bases). Trimming removed 3 bases from V and 1 base from J, with 17 bases in between. CDR1 and CDR2 (germline): KGHDR, SFDVKD. The CDR3 contains 17 residues. CDR3 bases: TGTGCCACCAGTGATGTAGGGGGAAGGCACGTCCAAGAGACCCAGTACTTC. Encoded protein: CATSDVGGRHVQETQYF.

The chain employs TRBV6-5 and TRBJ1-2, with 7 positions matching TRBD1. Germline V lookup: CDR1 MNHEY, CDR2 SVGAGI. The CDR3 contains 16 residues. Trimming took 2 bases from V and 0 from J; bases not matched to a gene: 6. DNA for the CDR3: TGTGCCAGCAGTTACCTAAGAGGGGGCTCTAACTATGGCTACACCTTC. Residues: CASSYLRGGSNYGYTF.